In this sample, the clone carrying this T cell receptor (beta chain) turned up many times. These data come from a study of blood T cell repertoires in COVID-19. Profiled with immunoSEQ multiplex PCR; TCRdb holds only in-frame clones, not every one. The sample contains fewer than 250,000 clones, about 80% of which appear only once. The CDR3 loop spans 17 amino acids. V lost 3 bases to trimming and J lost 0 bases, with 15 bases between them. From germline, CDR1 is MDHEN and CDR2 SYDVKM. This clonotype originated in a woman aged 40 to 50 who had been exposed to COVID-19. The sequencing sample was made of PBMCs or T cells enriched from blood (not recorded which). The chain combines TRBV28 with TRBJ1-5; weak D call: TRBD1 (6 bases). CDR3 sequence (DNA): TGTGCCAGCAGTTTTGGGGGCCGGTCTGATAGCAATCAGCCCCAGCATTTT. This sequence encodes CASSFGGRSDSNQPQHF.